What follows describes a single T cell receptor (beta chain). This sample was taken from a study of OX40 agonist ivuxolimab in advanced cancers. Produced via immunoSEQ multiplex PCR; TCRdb's table is partial and in-frame only. The sample contains around 62,000 clones, about 83% of which appear only once. CDR3 length equals 15 residues. The V segment lost 3 bases and the J segment 7 bases; nucleotides outside the gene matches: 4. The germline V gene has CDR1 MNHNS and CDR2 SASEGT. This chain links TRBV6-1 with TRBJ1-4; the match to TRBD1 covers 11 bases. This clonotype originated in an adult with an advanced solid tumor such as melanoma, head and neck, liver or kidney cancer. Sequencing was performed on CD4+ or CD8+ T cells sorted from blood, taken in a trial of the OX40 agonist ivuxolimab. The CDR3 protein is CASSDAGTGGEKLFF. The CDR3 nucleotides read TGTGCCAGCAGTGACGCCGGGACAGGGGGTGAAAAACTGTTTTTT.